This T cell receptor (beta chain) originates from a study of cytomegalovirus exposure and HLA in healthy donors (dated 2017 in TCRdb). Concerning the study at large: A later analysis indicated that the roughly 120 validation repertoires were generated on the platform also employed for the 720 or so repertoires of the first cohort. The study was designed to test whether signatures of past pathogen exposure could be identified by cataloging public T cell receptors. In addition to the first cohort of 666 subjects, a separate validation cohort of 130 or so different subjects was used. To predict cytomegalovirus infection status, the study combined high-throughput TCR immunosequencing, statistical association of individual TCRs with disease status, and machine learning. Paper-wide results and their limitations: The authors suggested that the approach could potentially be generalized to other disease states and immunological phenotypes. Subsequent analysis determined that TCRs grouped into clusters in the first cohort also showed a tendency toward co-occurrence across the 90 to 150 validation repertoires, and 85% to 95% of cluster scores exceeded 0. Cytomegalovirus status was reported to be diagnosed by the classifier with high specificity and sensitivity in both the original and validation cohorts. Most TCR sequences were seen in very few donors, while some public TCRs were found in many individuals. A later analysis had no HLA typing for the validation cohort, so co-occurrence there was scored across all 110 or so repertoires. The study gave a list of some 150 TCR beta chains associated with cytomegalovirus. A few of the identified cytomegalovirus-associated TCR beta chains were confirmed in vitro to be specific for cytomegalovirus antigens.

Turning to this clone: Its antigen remains unidentified. No much larger clone exists at a distance of one base, and base qualities are not known.

According to the germline V gene, CDR1 reads SGHAT and CDR2 reads FQNNGV. Its CDR3 holds 14 amino acids, cysteine through phenylalanine. Solely the CDR3 DNA is kept, with 42 bases framed from the first base. V is reduced by 4 bases and J by 8 bases, leaving a spacing of 14 bases between them. The donors were included in the validation cohort of over a hundred subjects, a group kept apart from the roughly 700-subject first cohort. Receptor libraries were prepared by the immunoSEQ multiplex PCR assay. The paper's processing steps were these. A statistical classification framework was built for diagnosing cytomegalovirus status from the catalog of TCR beta chain sequences. In TCRdb, the immuneACCESS table is reduced to in-frame sequences with V and J assigned. These tables do not hold every clone; where another copy was compared, an unresolved V gene accounts for under half, and the others remain unexplained. V, J and clone size were drawn from that table, and D and trimming were deduced from the DNA. The sample table holds approximately 300,000 clones, of which about nine tenths were seen once. Clones ranked in the top ten supply over 0.8% of the sample.

Recombination linked TRBV11-2 to TRBJ1-4; the D gene is perhaps TRBD1, from 6 matching bases. This TCR was sampled from a woman under 30 in good health and CMV-seronegative. The sample consisted of PBMCs. The DNA sequence is as follows: TGTGCCAGCAGCTCGCTGGGGGCGAGGGAAAAACTGTTTTTT. It translates to CASSSLGAREKLFF.